Shown below are 27 T cell receptor beta chains from a single sample sequenced in a study of cytomegalovirus exposure and HLA in healthy donors. PCR involved 60 Vbeta and 13 Jbeta primers. The protocol was immunoSEQ multiplex PCR, while the TCRdb copy is restricted to in-frame clones and leaves out a portion. The table includes approximately 190,000 clones, around 80% detected once. The source material was PBMCs. The origin of the receptors is a man between 40 and 49 years old in good health and CMV-seropositive.

The genes are TRBV6-5 and TRBJ1-3, with TRBD1 identical over 9 bases. The CDR3 sequence is 14 residues long. Germline V gives CDR1 MNHEY, CDR2 SVGAGI. With V trimmed by 5 bases and J by 4 bases, 3 bases remained unmatched. For the CDR3, the DNA is TGTGCCAGCAGTAGGACAGGGGACGGAAACACCATATATTTT. Amino acid sequence: CASSRTGDGNTIYF.

Points on this clone: An end of the junction differs from the germline gene, which may be a read error. The chain joins TRBV16 to TRBJ2-5; D ambiguous. This CDR3 is 14 amino acids long. Germline V lookup: CDR1 KGHSY, CDR2 FQNENV. CDR3 nucleotide sequence: TGTGCCAGCAGCCAATCCGGCGGAGCAGAGACCCGGTACTTC. It codes for CASSQSGGAETRYF.

The V gene is TRBV23-1, the J gene TRBJ2-2, with D perhaps matching TRBD1 (5 bases). TRBV23-1 is flagged as an ORF with uncertain function. CDR3 length: 18 residues. Trimming took off 6 bases at V and 2 bases at J, with 22 bases between the two ends. The CDR3 bases are TGCGCCAGCAGCCACGGCCGAACAGGAGACCTTAACACCGGGGAGCTGTTTTTT. Translated: CASSHGRTGDLNTGELFF.

This clone was counted only a few times. V is TRBV11-2 and J is TRBJ2-5; D is perhaps TRBD2 (5 bases). Trimming left V 4 bases short and J 5 bases short, with 5 bases between. From germline, CDR1 is SGHAT and CDR2 FQNNGV. This CDR3 is 11 amino acids long. The DNA for the CDR3 is TGTGCCAGCAGCTCGGGGGAGACCCAGTACTTC. Residues: CASSSGETQYF.

J is TRBJ1-1 and V is TRBV5-1; tentatively, D is TRBD1 (6 bases). This CDR3 contains 15 residues. The germline V gene has CDR1 SGHRS and CDR2 YFSETQ. The V end was cut by 0 bases, the J end by 1 base, with 10 bases between. CDR3 loop: CASSLGIQGNTEAFF. In nucleotides, the CDR3 is TGCGCCAGCAGCTTGGGGATACAGGGGAACACTGAAGCTTTCTTT.

This sequence joins TRBV7-3 and TRBJ2-3, with 10 bases fitting TRBD1. The CDR3 spans 15 residues. Looked up from germline, CDR1 is SGHTA and CDR2 is FQGTGA. The V gene end was trimmed by 0 bases and the J gene end by 6 bases; junction bases not matched to a gene: 3. This chain's CDR3 is CASSLTGTGADTQYF. CDR3 in DNA: TGTGCCAGCAGCTTAACCGGGACAGGGGCCGATACGCAGTATTTT.

This chain connects TRBV19 to TRBJ2-7; 9 bases are a match to TRBD1. The V and J ends lost 5 bases and 6 bases, in that order; junction bases with no gene match: 11. This CDR3 is built from 15 residues. In germline, CDR1 is LNHDA, CDR2 SQIVND (reference sequence). The CDR3 DNA is TGTGCCAGTAGTGCCCCCGGGACAGGGAAAATCGAGCAGTACTTC. As protein: CASSAPGTGKIEQYF. The full variable domain, its missing parts supplied by reference TRBV19 and TRBJ2-7, is DGGITQSPKYLFRKEGQNVTLSCEQNLNHDAMYWYRQDPGQGLRLIYYSQIVNDFQKGDIAEGYSVSREKKESFPLTVTSAQKNPTAFYLCASSAPGTGKIEQYFGPGTRLTVT.

This chain connects TRBV11-2 to TRBJ1-6, with 9 bases fitting TRBD1. The germline V gene has CDR1 SGHAT and CDR2 FQNNGV. The CDR3 is 15 residues long. The ends lost 1 base at V and 7 bases at J; junction bases unmatched: 2. CDR3 loop: CASSLGGQGNSPLHF. The CDR3 DNA reads TGTGCCAGCAGCTTAGGGGGACAGGGAAATTCACCCCTCCACTTT.

V gene TRBV9 combines with J gene TRBJ2-5; 15 bases are shared with TRBD2. CDR1 and CDR2 from the germline V gene are SGDLS and YYNGEE. This CDR3 region has 17 residues. V shed 3 bases and J 4 bases; nucleotides not matched to a gene: 7. The CDR3 DNA reads as TGTGCCAGCAGCGCGGGACTAGCGGGGGGATCCCTAGAGACCCAGTACTTC. This translates into CASSAGLAGGSLETQYF.

The V gene is TRBV28, the J gene TRBJ1-5; D gene uncertain. Trimming stripped 5 bases from V and 3 bases from J, with 11 bases between. Looked up from germline, CDR1 is MDHEN and CDR2 is SYDVKM. This CDR3 contains 14 residues. CDR3 coding DNA: TGTGCCAGCAGTCTTACTGAATTCAATCAGCCCCAGCATTTT. Its protein is CASSLTEFNQPQHF.

This chain joins TRBV30 and TRBJ2-3; tentatively, D is TRBD1 (7 bases). The CDR3 length is 15 residues. Germline values: CDR1 GTSNPN, CDR2 SVGIG (reference sequence). V was clipped by 5 bases and J by 0 bases, with 15 bases between them. In DNA, the CDR3 is TGTGCCTGGGGGGAGACAGGGACTAGCACAGATACGCAGTATTTT. This encodes CAWGETGTSTDTQYF.

The chain combines TRBV2 with TRBJ1-1; D not resolved. Germline V gene data show CDR1 as SNHLY and CDR2 as FYNNEI. Trimming pared 3 bases from V and 4 bases from J, leaving 15 bases between. The CDR3 is 15 residues long. As DNA, the CDR3 is TGTGCCAGCAGTGATATTGAGAATAGCGTCACTGAAGCTTTCTTT. It yields the protein CASSDIENSVTEAFF.

The rearrangement links TRBV11-1 to TRBJ2-7, with D possibly matching TRBD1 (5 bases). V was clipped by 1 base and J by 8 bases, with 12 bases between them. Germline loops: CDR1 SGHAT, CDR2 FQDESV (reference sequence). CDR3 length equals 13 residues. The CDR3 DNA reads as TGTGCCAGCAGCTTAGACAGGCTTGAGCAGCAGTACTTC. Its protein is CASSLDRLEQQYF.

This sequence joins TRBV5-4 and TRBJ2-5; TRBD1 agrees at 9 bases. The CDR3 extends over 14 amino acids. Per the germline V gene, CDR1 is SGHNT and CDR2 is YYREEE (reference sequence). V trimming: 4 bases; J trimming: 5 bases; junction bases outside the gene matches: 6. CDR3 sequence reads: CASSDGQGRETQYF. Written as DNA, the CDR3 is TGTGCCAGCAGCGACGGACAGGGGAGGGAGACCCAGTACTTC.

This clone occurred once. The chain couples TRBV4-3 to TRBJ2-5; 10 nucleotides agree with TRBD1. The CDR3 covers 15 residues. With V trimmed by 0 bases and J by 3 bases, 1 base remained unmatched. In germline, CDR1 is LGHNA, CDR2 YSLEER. CDR3 in amino acids: CASSQEGTGEETQYF. The CDR3 nucleotides read TGCGCCAGCAGCCAAGAAGGGACAGGGGAAGAGACCCAGTACTTC.

V gene TRBV11-2 combines with J gene TRBJ1-1, with a possible D match to TRBD1 (5 bases). The CDR3 is made up of 15 amino acids. Germline V gene lookup returns CDR1 SGHAT and CDR2 FQNNGV. Deletions cut 1 base from V and 4 bases from J, with 13 bases between. The CDR3 sequence is CASSLGGSWGTEAFF. The CDR3, as DNA: TGTGCCAGCAGCTTAGGGGGCAGTTGGGGCACTGAAGCTTTCTTT.

V is TRBV9 and J is TRBJ1-6; 7 nucleotides line up with TRBD1. This CDR3 has 13 amino acids. V trimming: 2 bases; J trimming: 15 bases; junction bases outside the gene matches: 8. The V gene's germline CDR1 is SGDLS and CDR2 YYNGEE. The CDR3 DNA is TGTGCCAGCAGCGTTGCGGACAGGAGACTCCTCCACTTT. Amino acid sequence: CASSVADRRLLHF.

This CDR3 reads CASSHGGDTAEPYEQYF. DNA for the CDR3: TGTGCCAGCAGCCATGGGGGGGACACAGCGGAACCCTACGAGCAGTACTTC. The chain recombines TRBV4-2 with TRBJ2-7, with a weak D call TRBD2 (7 bases). The CDR3 contains 17 residues. The germline V gene encodes CDR1 LGHNA and CDR2 YNFKEQ. V was clipped by 3 bases and J by 2 bases, with 20 bases between them.

V and J are TRBV5-1 and TRBJ2-5; 10 bases are shared with TRBD2. Germline CDR1 reads SGHRS; CDR2 reads YFSETQ. This CDR3 has 16 residues. Unmatched junction bases numbered 4, after V lost 0 bases and J lost 2 bases. CDR3 region: CASSLALAGVQETQYF. CDR3 DNA sequence: TGCGCCAGCAGCTTGGCTCTAGCGGGGGTTCAAGAGACCCAGTACTTC.

The CDR3 DNA reads as TGCAGCGTTGGTGTGGCTAGCGGGTGGGCAGATACGCAGTATTTT. This sequence encodes CSVGVASGWADTQYF. The chain combines TRBV29-1 with TRBJ2-3, with 8 bases that match TRBD2. This CDR3 has 15 amino acids. Germline V CDR1 and CDR2: SQVTM, ANQGSEA. J gave up 4 bases and V 4 bases, and 10 bases lay outside the gene matches.

J is TRBJ2-6 and V is TRBV18, with 12 bases that match TRBD2. Germline CDR1 KGHSH, CDR2 LQKENI. This CDR3 is 20 amino acids long. The V gene end was trimmed by 1 base and the J gene end by 0 bases; junction bases not matched to a gene: 7. The CDR3 protein is CASSPLQLAGGPSGANVLTF. The CDR3 region has the DNA TGTGCCAGCTCACCACTTCAACTAGCGGGGGGCCCCTCTGGGGCCAACGTCCTGACTTTC.

In its sample, this clone was seen a few times. The chain couples TRBV5-1 to TRBJ1-1, with D maybe TRBD1 (6 bases). The V end was cut by 3 bases, the J end by 1 base, with 13 bases between. The germline CDR1 and CDR2 sequences are SGHRS and YFSETQ. CDR3 length: 15 amino acids. The chain's CDR3 is CASSSLQGQNTEAFF. CDR3 nucleotide sequence: TGCGCCAGCAGCTCCTTACAGGGTCAGAACACTGAAGCTTTCTTT.

In DNA form, the CDR3 reads TGTGCCAGCAGGTCAGGGAATGAAAAACTGTTTTTT. It specifies CASRSGNEKLFF. This chain uses TRBV6-5 with TRBJ1-4; a weak D match, TRBD1 (5 bases). V was trimmed by 6 bases and J by 5 bases, leaving 7 bases between them. The CDR3 runs 12 residues. The germline V gene encodes CDR1 MNHEY and CDR2 SVGAGI.

This clone was detected only once. The genes are TRBV5-1 and TRBJ1-6, with TRBD1 as a possible D gene (5 bases). V was clipped by 0 bases and J by 10 bases, with 14 bases between them. Per the germline V gene, CDR1 is SGHRS and CDR2 is YFSETQ. The CDR3 contains 15 residues. In DNA form, the CDR3 reads TGCGCCAGCAGCTTGGTAGTCGGGGGTGGCTCACCCCTCCACTTT. It specifies CASSLVVGGGSPLHF.

The chain recombines TRBV28 with TRBJ2-5, with 8 bases aligning to TRBD2. J was trimmed by 9 bases and V by 5 bases; bases with no gene match: 5. This CDR3 is built from 12 residues. From germline, CDR1 is MDHEN and CDR2 SYDVKM. The CDR3, as DNA: TGTGCCAGCAGTCCCCCGGGGGGGGCCCAGTACTTC. Protein: CASSPPGGAQYF.

The V gene is TRBV7-3, the J gene TRBJ2-3, with D possibly matching TRBD2 (5 bases). Germline V lookup: CDR1 SGHTA, CDR2 FQGTGA. The CDR3 contains 15 residues. V was trimmed by 1 base and J by 6 bases, leaving 14 bases between them. The CDR3 bases are TGTGCCAGCAGCTTAATAAGCGGCGCGGAGGATACGCAGTATTTT. Its protein product is CASSLISGAEDTQYF.

The CDR3 spells CASSQDGRGGRDEQFF. The CDR3 DNA reads TGCGCCAGCAGCCAAGATGGGAGGGGGGGCCGGGATGAGCAGTTCTTC. The rearrangement links TRBV4-3 to TRBJ2-1; weak D call: TRBD2 (7 bases). From germline, CDR1 is LGHNA and CDR2 YSLEER. V was pared by 0 bases and J by 8 bases, with 17 bases between. This CDR3 contains 16 residues.